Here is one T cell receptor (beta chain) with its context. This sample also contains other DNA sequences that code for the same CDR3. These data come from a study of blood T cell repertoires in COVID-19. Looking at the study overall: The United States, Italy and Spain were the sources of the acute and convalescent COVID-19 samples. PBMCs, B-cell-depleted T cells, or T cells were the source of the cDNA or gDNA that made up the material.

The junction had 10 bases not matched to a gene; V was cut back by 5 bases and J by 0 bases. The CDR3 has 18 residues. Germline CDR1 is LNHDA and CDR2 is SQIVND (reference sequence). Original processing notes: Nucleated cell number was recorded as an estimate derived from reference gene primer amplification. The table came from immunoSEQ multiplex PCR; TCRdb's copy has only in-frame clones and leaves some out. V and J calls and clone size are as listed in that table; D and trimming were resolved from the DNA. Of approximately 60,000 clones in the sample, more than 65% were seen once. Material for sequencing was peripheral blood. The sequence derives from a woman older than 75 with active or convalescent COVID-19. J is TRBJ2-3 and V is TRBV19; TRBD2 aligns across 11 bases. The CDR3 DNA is TGTGCCAGTAGTGGAGGACTAGCGGGCCACCCTAGCACAGATACGCAGTATTTT. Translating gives CASSGGLAGHPSTDTQYF. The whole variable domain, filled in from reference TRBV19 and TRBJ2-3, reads DGGITQSPKYLFRKEGQNVTLSCEQNLNHDAMYWYRQDPGQGLRLIYYSQIVNDFQKGDIAEGYSVSREKKESFPLTVTSAQKNPTAFYLCASSGGLAGHPSTDTQYFGPGTRLTVL.